This T cell receptor beta chain originates from a study of shared clonotypes between healthy human individuals. The study ran the assay at deep level. TCRdb's table, derived via immunoSEQ multiplex PCR, lists solely in-frame clones and lacks some. Seen here are about 2.3 million clones, roughly 93% observed once, and the top ten hold 0.39%. Study findings and constraints: Approximately 4.6% of naive CD4 clonotypes were common to a few donors. Sampling was confined to blood; repertoires within tissues likely differ.

On this clone: Its antigen is as yet unknown.

The TCR sequence derives from a young man in good health. Some clones in this sample may be carry-over from other donors' samples. The specimen sequenced was naive CD4+ T cells from PBMCs. Stated subset: CD45RA+ positively selected.

The chain's CDR3 is CASSPSTGTSETQYF. CDR3 DNA: TGTGCCAGCAGCCCCTCTACAGGGACATCTGAGACCCAGTACTTC. This chain joins TRBV7-9 and TRBJ2-5, with D possibly matching TRBD1 (6 bases). Germline lookup yields CDR1 SEHNR and CDR2 FQNEAQ (reference sequence). V lost 5 bases, J lost 5 bases, and 18 bases lay in between. This CDR3 is 15 amino acids long.